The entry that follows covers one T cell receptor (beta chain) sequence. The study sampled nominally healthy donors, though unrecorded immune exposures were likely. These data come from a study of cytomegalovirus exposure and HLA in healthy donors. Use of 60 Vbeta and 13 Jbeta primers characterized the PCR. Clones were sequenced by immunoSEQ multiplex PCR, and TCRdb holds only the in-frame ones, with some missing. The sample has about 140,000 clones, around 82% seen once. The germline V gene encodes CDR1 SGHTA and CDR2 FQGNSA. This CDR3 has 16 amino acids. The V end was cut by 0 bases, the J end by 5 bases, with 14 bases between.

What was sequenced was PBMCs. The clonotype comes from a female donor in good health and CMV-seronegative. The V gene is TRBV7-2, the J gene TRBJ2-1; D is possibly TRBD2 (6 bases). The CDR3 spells CASSLARLEGDNEQFF. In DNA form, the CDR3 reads TGTGCCAGCAGCTTAGCGCGACTGGAGGGAGACAATGAGCAGTTCTTC.